Listed here are 7 T cell receptor beta chains from one sample, sequenced in a study of graft-versus-host responses after intestinal transplantation. Clones were sequenced by immunoSEQ multiplex PCR, and TCRdb holds only the in-frame ones, with some missing. The sample consists of about 130,000 clones, 85% to 95% of them appearing once. These TCRs' antigens remain unknown. This sample comprised unstimulated CD4+ T cells sorted from spleen or lymph node cells, obtained before intestinal transplant. The receptors originated from a human donor who received an intestinal transplant.

This sequence joins TRBV27 and TRBJ2-1; D uncertain. There are 13 residues in the CDR3. The germline CDR1 and CDR2 sequences are MNHEY and SMNVEV (reference sequence). V dropped 5 bases and J dropped 6 bases, with 11 bases sitting between them. CDR3 in DNA: TGTGCCAGCAGTCGCGGTTTGTCCAATGAGCAGTTCTTC. Translated, it gives CASSRGLSNEQFF.

The genes are TRBV2 and TRBJ1-1; no definite D call. This CDR3 has 12 amino acids. Trimming cost V 7 bases and J 0 bases, with 6 bases left between them. Germline CDR1 reads SNHLY; CDR2 reads FYNNEI. The CDR3 nucleotides read TGTGCCAGCATGGTTTTGAACACTGAAGCTTTCTTT. It specifies CASMVLNTEAFF.

The genes are TRBV9 and TRBJ1-1, with D hard to call. The ends were cut back, 3 bases at V and 6 bases at J, with 15 bases in the middle. CDR1 is SGDLS, CDR2 YYNGEE, per germline. CDR3 size: 14 residues. CDR3 region: CASSGRLGVAEAFF. The CDR3 DNA reads TGTGCCAGCAGCGGTCGCCTGGGTGTGGCTGAAGCTTTCTTT.

The rearrangement joins TRBV5-1 to TRBJ1-1; perhaps TRBD1 as D (6 bases). Germline V gene sequence: CDR1 SGHRS, CDR2 YFSETQ. The CDR3 runs 16 residues. Trimming shortened V by 2 bases and J by 5 bases, and 19 bases separated the two germline ends. The CDR3 region is CASSFDRLGGLTEAFF. CDR3 nucleotides: TGCGCCAGCAGCTTCGACAGGCTCGGTGGTTTGACTGAAGCTTTCTTT.

The V call is TRBV21-1, the J call TRBJ2-1; TRBD2, the D gene given by the table, was not confirmed from the DNA. TRBV21-1 is given as a pseudogene. This CDR3 comprises 19 residues. The CDR3 region has the DNA TGTGCCAGCAGCAAAGATCACCGGATAGTACTAGCGGAATACAATGAGCAGTTCTTC. Translating gives CASSKDHRIVLAEYNEQFF.

V gene TRBV27 combines with J gene TRBJ2-3, with a weak D call TRBD2 (5 bases). The CDR3 runs to 22 residues. Per the germline V gene, CDR1 is MNHEY and CDR2 is SMNVEV (reference sequence). V lost 1 base and J 2 bases, leaving 31 bases between the germline ends. CDR3 bases: TGTGCCAGCAGTTTATTATCACAGCTCTACATCACCATTGGGGAGCTCACAGATACGCAGTATTTT. This codes for CASSLLSQLYITIGELTDTQYF.

The chain employs TRBV11-2 and TRBJ2-7; D is ambiguous. The ends were cut back, 5 bases at V and 3 bases at J, with 11 bases in the middle. This CDR3 spans 13 amino acids. Germline V gene lookup returns CDR1 SGHAT and CDR2 FQNNGV. CDR3 nucleotides: TGTGCCAGCAGCCGCAGCGAGCTCTACGAGCAGTACTTC. Amino acids: CASSRSELYEQYF.